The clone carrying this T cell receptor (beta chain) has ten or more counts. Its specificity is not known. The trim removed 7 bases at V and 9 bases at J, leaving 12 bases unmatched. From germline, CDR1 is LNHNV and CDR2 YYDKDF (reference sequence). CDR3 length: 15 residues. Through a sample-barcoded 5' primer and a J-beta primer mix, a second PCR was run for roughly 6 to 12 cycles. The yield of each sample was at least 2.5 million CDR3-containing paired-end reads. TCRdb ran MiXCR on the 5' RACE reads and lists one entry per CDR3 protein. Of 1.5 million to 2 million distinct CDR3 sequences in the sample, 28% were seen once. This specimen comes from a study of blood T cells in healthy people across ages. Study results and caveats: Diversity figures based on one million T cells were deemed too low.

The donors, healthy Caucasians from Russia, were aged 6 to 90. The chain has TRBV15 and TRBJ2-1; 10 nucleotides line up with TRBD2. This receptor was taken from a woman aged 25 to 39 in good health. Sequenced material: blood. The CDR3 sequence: CATKSGSGGASEQFF. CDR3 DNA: TGTGCCACCAAGTCAGGAAGCGGGGGGGCTAGTGAGCAGTTCTTC.